Below are 23 T cell receptor beta chains sequenced from a single sample in a study of spatial heterogeneity in lung cancer. The time point denotes: sample taken at primary tumor resection. TCRdb re-derived calls from the 5' RACE reads in MiXCR, one entry per CDR3 protein. The sample holds 75,000 or so distinct CDR3 sequences, 8% seen once. Here the sequenced sample was PBMCs, taken at surgery. These receptors were taken from a male donor with early-stage non-small cell lung cancer.

The chain couples TRBV5-4 to TRBJ2-1; TRBD2 matches at 15 bases. The trim removed 3 bases at V and 4 bases at J, leaving 11 bases unmatched. Germline CDR1 and CDR2: SGHNT and YYREEE (reference sequence). The CDR3 covers 19 residues. The CDR3 DNA sequence: TGTGCCAGCAGCTCCGGGACTAGCGGGAGGTCCCGGGGTTACAATGAGCAGTTCTTC. It translates to CASSSGTSGRSRGYNEQFF.

There are many counts of this clonotype. The gene calls are TRBV9 and TRBJ2-7, with a possible D match to TRBD2 (6 bases). The CDR3 sequence is 14 residues long. Germline V gives CDR1 SGDLS, CDR2 YYNGEE. V was clipped by 4 bases and J by 0 bases, with 11 bases between them. The CDR3 coding sequence is TGTGCCAGCAGCATCGGGACTCTCTCCTACGAGCAGTACTTC. It translates to CASSIGTLSYEQYF.

This clonotype came up many times. This sequence joins TRBV30 and TRBJ2-7, with 7 bases that match TRBD1. Trimming removed 4 bases from V and 6 bases from J; junction bases left unmatched: 9. Looked up from germline, CDR1 is GTSNPN and CDR2 is SVGIG (reference sequence). This CDR3 is built from 13 residues. In nucleotides, the CDR3 is TGTGCCTGGACTCGGGACAGATTCTCCGAGCAGTACTTC. Residues: CAWTRDRFSEQYF.

Comments on this clonotype: A read error may be the cause here, since a much bigger clone is one base away. V gene TRBV9 combines with J gene TRBJ2-3, with 8 bases that match TRBD2. The CDR3 extends over 17 amino acids. Looked up from germline, CDR1 is SGDLS and CDR2 is YYNGEE. CDR3 bases: TGTGCCAGCAGCGTTTCGACCGGGACTAGAGGCACAGGTACGCAGTATTTT. This encodes CASSVSTGTRGTGTQYF.

This clonotype was observed many times. V is TRBV25-1 and J is TRBJ2-3; 8 bases match TRBD2. Losses at the gene ends were 2 bases for V and 3 bases for J; bases not matched to a gene: 1. Germline CDR1 MGHDK, CDR2 SYGVNS. This CDR3 has 14 amino acids. CDR3 region: CASSELAGTDTQYF. CDR3 coding DNA: TGTGCCAGCAGTGAACTAGCGGGTACAGATACGCAGTATTTT.

This clonotype was seen a few times. This chain connects TRBV20-1 to TRBJ2-7, with D possibly being TRBD2 (5 bases). Looked up from germline, CDR1 is DFQATT and CDR2 is SNEGSKA (reference sequence). The CDR3 covers 13 residues. The V gene lost 0 bases and the J gene lost 7 bases, with 13 bases spanning the gap. CDR3 in DNA: TGCAGTGCTAGAGATTCCGATCCGGGGGAGCAGTACTTC. Residues: CSARDSDPGEQYF.

The V and J genes are TRBV4-2 and TRBJ1-4; a possible D gene is TRBD1 (6 bases). V was trimmed by 6 bases and J by 3 bases, leaving 17 bases between them. Per the germline V gene, CDR1 is LGHNA and CDR2 is YNFKEQ. This CDR3 spans 16 amino acids. This chain's CDR3 is CASSLTGGTSNEKLFF. Written as DNA, the CDR3 is TGTGCCAGCAGTTTAACTGGGGGGACATCTAATGAAAAACTGTTTTTT.

On this clonotype itself: This may come from a read error, since a much larger clone is one base off. CDR3 residues: CASSTGPDYTF. CDR3 nucleotide sequence: TGTGCCAGCAGTACCGGACCGGACTACACCTTC. The chain carries TRBV12-3 or TRBV12-4 and TRBJ1-2; no clear D. The germline V and J ends were trimmed by 5 bases and 10 bases, with 11 bases remaining between them. This CDR3 is built from 11 residues.

This clonotype occurred a few times. Germline and junction disagree at one end, which may indicate a read error. The rearrangement joins TRBV15 to TRBJ2-2, with a possible D match to TRBD2 (5 bases). There are 12 residues in the CDR3. Germline CDR1 and CDR2: LNHNV and YYDKDF (reference sequence). The CDR3 sequence is CATSSPAERPTF. CDR3 nucleotides: TGTGCCACCAGCTCCCCTGCCGAGCGGCCAACATTT.

This chain uses TRBV7-9 with TRBJ2-5, with D possibly matching TRBD2 (5 bases). The length of the CDR3 is 12 residues. CDR1 and CDR2 from the germline V gene are SEHNR and FQNEAQ (reference sequence). The V and J ends lost 3 bases and 6 bases respectively, with 8 bases between them. DNA for the CDR3: TGTGCCAGCAGCTTTGGGGAGAAGACCCAGTACTTC. This codes for CASSFGEKTQYF.

This clonotype appeared many times. This rearrangement joins TRBV15 to TRBJ2-5; 9 nucleotides agree with TRBD2. The CDR3 sequence is 16 residues long. With 1 base clipped from V and 2 bases from J, the junction kept 5 bases outside the gene matches. The germline CDR1 and CDR2 sequences are LNHNV and YYDKDF (reference sequence). CDR3 sequence reads: CATSRGGAGGQETQYF. CDR3 bases: TGTGCCACCAGCAGAGGGGGAGCGGGAGGACAAGAGACCCAGTACTTC.

The table lists this clonotype with many counts. The rearrangement links TRBV24-1 to TRBJ1-1; no definite D call. V lost 3 bases and J 3 bases, leaving 7 bases between the germline ends. Germline values: CDR1 KGHDR, CDR2 SFDVKD. The length of the CDR3 is 13 residues. This CDR3 reads CATSDSSHTEAFF. The CDR3 nucleotides are TGTGCCACCAGTGATAGCAGTCACACTGAAGCTTTCTTT.

The chain has TRBV20-1 and TRBJ1-5; no reliable D call. The CDR3 has 14 amino acids. V lost 3 bases to trimming and J lost 6 bases, with 15 bases between them. Germline values: CDR1 DFQATT, CDR2 SNEGSKA (reference sequence). For the CDR3, the DNA is TGCAGTGCTAGCGAGGGAGGAGCGGGTCAGCCCCAGCATTTT. It specifies CSASEGGAGQPQHF.

This clonotype showed up many times. The CDR3 spells CASSVGASGVMYNEQFF. The CDR3 nucleotides are TGTGCCAGCAGCGTAGGGGCTAGCGGGGTAATGTACAATGAGCAGTTCTTC. This chain connects TRBV9 to TRBJ2-1; 9 bases fit TRBD2. The CDR3 is 17 residues long. Looked up from germline, CDR1 is SGDLS and CDR2 is YYNGEE. Losses at the gene ends were 0 bases for V and 4 bases for J; bases not matched to a gene: 8.

This clonotype was counted only a few times. This rearrangement joins TRBV25-1 to TRBJ1-1, with a weak D call TRBD1 (5 bases). The CDR3 is 14 amino acids. Germline V gene data show CDR1 as MGHDK and CDR2 as SYGVNS. Trimming stripped 2 bases from V and 5 bases from J, with 12 bases between. CDR3 bases: TGTGCCAGCAGTGAAGGCCAGGGTTTAACTGAAGCTTTCTTT. It translates to CASSEGQGLTEAFF.

This chain connects TRBV20-1 to TRBJ1-6, with no clear D. V gave up 1 base and J gave up 7 bases, with 17 bases separating them. Per the germline V gene, CDR1 is DFQATT and CDR2 is SNEGSKA (reference sequence). The CDR3 has 16 residues. The CDR3 DNA sequence: TGCAGTGCTAGAGCTTCGACTCTCGCGGGGAATTCACCCCTCCACTTT. Its translation: CSARASTLAGNSPLHF.

This clonotype was found a few times. The chain carries TRBV12-3 or TRBV12-4 and TRBJ2-3, with TRBD1 identical over 9 bases. Trimming removed 6 bases from V and 6 bases from J; junction bases left unmatched: 7. This CDR3 spans 14 amino acids. This CDR3 is CASREQGARDTQYF. CDR3 bases: TGTGCCAGCAGAGAACAGGGGGCAAGGGATACGCAGTATTTT.

This chain joins TRBV19 and TRBJ2-3; D is ambiguous. V lost 1 base to trimming and J lost 4 bases, with 6 bases between them. The CDR3 spans 13 residues. CDR1 LNHDA and CDR2 SQIVND come from the germline V gene (reference sequence). CDR3 DNA sequence: TGTGCCAGTAGTATAGCTCCCCCAGATACGCAGTATTTT. Protein: CASSIAPPDTQYF.

This clonotype was found a few times. The rearrangement joins TRBV30 to TRBJ2-2; D is perhaps TRBD1 or TRBD2 (6 bases each). The CDR3 sequence is 16 residues long. Germline CDR1 GTSNPN, CDR2 SVGIG (reference sequence). V lost 3 bases, J lost 3 bases, and 17 bases lay in between. The CDR3 sequence is CAWRPLSRGDTGELFF. DNA for the CDR3: TGTGCCTGGAGACCACTATCAAGGGGGGACACCGGGGAGCTGTTTTTT.

This clonotype was detected ten times or more. The chain couples TRBV5-1 to TRBJ2-1; 8 bases match TRBD2. Per germline, CDR1 SGHRS and CDR2 YFSETQ. The CDR3 is made up of 13 amino acids. V dropped 4 bases and J dropped 4; count of bases not matched to a gene: 1. CDR3 DNA: TGCGCCAGCAGCACTAGCGGTTACAATGAGCAGTTCTTC. Protein sequence: CASSTSGYNEQFF.

This clonotype was picked up many times. The V gene is TRBV11-1, the J gene TRBJ1-2, with 8 positions matching TRBD1. Looked up from germline, CDR1 is SGHAT and CDR2 is FQDESV (reference sequence). V lost 5 bases, J lost 6 bases, and 14 bases stayed unmatched. The CDR3 loop spans 16 amino acids. CDR3 sequence: CASSRPGQGRDNGYTF. CDR3 coding DNA: TGTGCCAGCAGCCGACCCGGACAGGGAAGGGATAATGGCTACACCTTC.

This chain uses TRBV7-6 with TRBJ2-7, with D uncertain. Germline CDR1 is SGHVS and CDR2 is FNYEAQ. Trimming removed 2 bases from V and 4 bases from J, with 9 bases in between. The CDR3 is 13 amino acids. CDR3 sequence: CASSLNRKYEQYF. DNA of the CDR3: TGTGCCAGCAGCTTAAATCGGAAATACGAGCAGTACTTC.

This clonotype was found many times. The V and J genes are TRBV24-1 and TRBJ2-2; TRBD1 agrees at 7 bases. V was clipped by 9 bases and J by 3 bases; unmatched bases: 6. In germline, CDR1 is KGHDR, CDR2 SFDVKD. The CDR3 is 14 amino acids. CDR3 amino acids: CATGDTGDTGELFF. The CDR3 DNA sequence: TGTGCCACCGGGGATACAGGGGACACCGGGGAGCTGTTTTTT.